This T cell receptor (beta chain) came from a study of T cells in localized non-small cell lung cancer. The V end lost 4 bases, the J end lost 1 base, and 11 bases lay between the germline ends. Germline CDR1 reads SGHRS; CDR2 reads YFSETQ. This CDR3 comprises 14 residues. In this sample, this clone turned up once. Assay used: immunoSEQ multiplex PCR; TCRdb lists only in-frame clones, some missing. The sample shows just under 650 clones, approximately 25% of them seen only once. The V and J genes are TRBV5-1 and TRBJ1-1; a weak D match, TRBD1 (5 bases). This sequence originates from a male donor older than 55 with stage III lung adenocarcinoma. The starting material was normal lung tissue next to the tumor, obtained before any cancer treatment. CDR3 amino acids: CASSGGVPNTEAFF. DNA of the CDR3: TGCGCCAGCAGCGGGGGGGTCCCGAACACTGAAGCTTTCTTT.